This paragraph covers one T cell receptor (beta chain) sequence. Germline V lookup: CDR1 LNHDA, CDR2 SQIVND (reference sequence). The CDR3 covers 16 residues. The junction had 11 bases not matched to a gene; V was cut back by 5 bases and J by 5 bases. This sample stems from a study of blood T cell repertoires in COVID-19. Study-level information: Sites across the United States, Italy and Spain contributed samples from acute and convalescent COVID-19. T cells, B-cell-depleted T cells, or PBMCs provided the cDNA or gDNA that served as material.

Original data processing: Amplifying reference gene primers gave estimates of nucleated cell counts. Measured with immunoSEQ multiplex PCR; TCRdb has only the in-frame clones, and not every one. V and J calls plus clone size are reproduced from that table; the DNA served to infer D and trimming. In the table there are about 200,000 clones, roughly 80% of which are singletons. The specimen was peripheral blood. This TCR was sampled from a woman aged 65 to 85 with acute or convalescent COVID-19. The chain carries TRBV19 and TRBJ2-5; 10 bases fit TRBD2. The CDR3 is CASSPRVAGGGETQYF. The CDR3 DNA sequence: TGTGCCAGTAGTCCCCGGGTAGCGGGAGGAGGCGAGACCCAGTACTTC.